These 5 T cell receptor beta chains originate from one sample sequenced in a study of cytomegalovirus exposure and HLA in healthy donors. Sequencing was performed with immunoSEQ multiplex PCR; in TCRdb, only in-frame clones are kept and a portion is missing. The repertoire has about 60,000 clones, 90% of them found once; the top ten carry roughly 1%. Source material: PBMCs. The origin of the receptors is a man in his late teens or twenties in good health and CMV-seronegative.

The chain couples TRBV6-1 to TRBJ2-4; D perhaps matches TRBD1 (5 bases). Germline CDR1 is MNHNS and CDR2 is SASEGT. V lost 4 bases to trimming and J lost 0 bases, with 10 bases between them. The CDR3 extends over 15 amino acids. The DNA for the CDR3 is TGTGCCAGCAGTGTAGGACATTCAGCCAAAAACATTCAGTACTTC. Its translation is CASSVGHSAKNIQYF.

The chain links TRBV4-3 to TRBJ2-7; D uncertain. The CDR3 contains 16 residues. With 0 bases removed from V and 5 bases from J, the gap between germline ends came to 17 bases. Germline values: CDR1 LGHNA, CDR2 YSLEER. The CDR3 coding sequence is TGCGCCAGCAGCCAAGATTGGGCAGGTAGACATAACGAGCAGTACTTC. It codes for CASSQDWAGRHNEQYF.

V is TRBV14 and J is TRBJ2-2; possible D gene TRBD2, 5 bases. Germline V CDR1 and CDR2: SGHDN, FVKESK. The CDR3 runs to 18 residues. V lost 3 bases to trimming and J lost 0 bases, with 17 bases between them. CDR3 residues: CASSHGARRSTNTGELFF. CDR3 in DNA: TGTGCCAGCAGCCACGGTGCGAGGAGGAGTACGAACACCGGGGAGCTGTTTTTT.

The rearrangement joins TRBV6-1 to TRBJ2-7; tentatively, D is TRBD2 (6 bases). This CDR3 region has 16 residues. Germline CDR1 is MNHNS and CDR2 is SASEGT. V lost 2 bases, J lost 6 bases, and 20 bases lay in between. CDR3 loop: CASSESGTALGSEQYF. The CDR3 DNA sequence: TGTGCCAGCAGTGAATCTGGGACTGCCCTAGGATCCGAGCAGTACTTC.

The chain employs TRBV15 and TRBJ2-3; TRBD2 matches 7 bases. Germline loops: CDR1 LNHNV, CDR2 YYDKDF (reference sequence). The ends lost 5 bases at V and 0 bases at J; junction bases unmatched: 8. This CDR3 spans 16 amino acids. CDR3 sequence: CATSSPLAGSTDTQYF. For the CDR3, the DNA is TGTGCCACCAGCTCCCCCTTAGCGGGTAGCACAGATACGCAGTATTTT.